This is a list of T cell receptor beta chains from one sample in a study of cytomegalovirus exposure and HLA in healthy donors. Profiled with immunoSEQ multiplex PCR; TCRdb holds only in-frame clones, not every one. Of 37,000 or so clones listed, roughly 81% are singletons. Specimen: PBMCs. The receptors originated from a man aged 30 to 45 in good health and CMV-seronegative. CDR3s include the opening cysteine and the closing phenylalanine or tryptophan. A D gene is named only where the DNA matches it firmly. For some rows the clone size is stated as once, few or many, or as a class when expanded; others skip it.

j_call: TRBJ2-7; d_call: NA; v_call: TRBV5-1; clone_size: NA; cdr3_aa: CASKYGGTGAGNEQYF; cdr3_nt: TGCGCCAGCAAGTATGGGGGCACGGGCGCTGGGAACGAGCAGTACTTC
j_call: TRBJ2-7; d_call: TRBD1; v_call: TRBV28; clone_size: NA; cdr3_aa: CASSYRRDRGKYEQYF; cdr3_nt: TGTGCCAGCAGCTACCGCCGGGACAGGGGGAAGTACGAGCAGTACTTC
j_call: TRBJ2-2; d_call: TRBD1; v_call: TRBV15; clone_size: NA; cdr3_aa: CATSRGGGQVRTGELFF; cdr3_nt: TGTGCCACCAGCAGAGGTGGTGGACAGGTACGCACCGGGGAGCTGTTTTTT
j_call: TRBJ1-2; d_call: NA; v_call: TRBV10-3; clone_size: NA; cdr3_aa: CAIKVGENYGYTF; cdr3_nt: TGTGCCATCAAAGTCGGGGAAAACTATGGCTACACCTTC
j_call: TRBJ1-2; d_call: NA; v_call: TRBV11-2; clone_size: NA; cdr3_aa: CASSLGQEREAYGYTF; cdr3_nt: TGTGCCAGCAGCTTAGGGCAAGAAAGGGAGGCGTATGGCTACACCTTC
j_call: TRBJ2-7; d_call: NA; v_call: TRBV2; clone_size: NA; cdr3_aa: CASSSETVLSYEQYF; cdr3_nt: TGTGCCAGCAGCTCCGAGACAGTACTCTCCTACGAGCAGTACTTC
j_call: TRBJ1-2; d_call: TRBD1; v_call: TRBV5-1; clone_size: NA; cdr3_aa: CASSSDRGGYGYTF; cdr3_nt: TGCGCCAGCAGCTCGGACAGGGGGGGATATGGCTACACCTTC
j_call: TRBJ1-1; d_call: TRBD1; v_call: TRBV5-4; clone_size: NA; cdr3_aa: CASSPDRWYAEAFF; cdr3_nt: TGTGCCAGCAGCCCGGACAGGTGGTACGCTGAAGCTTTCTTT
j_call: TRBJ2-1; d_call: TRBD1; v_call: TRBV7-7; clone_size: few; cdr3_aa: CASSSSGGEQFF; cdr3_nt: TGTGCTAGCAGCTCCTCAGGGGGTGAGCAGTTCTTC
j_call: TRBJ1-2; d_call: NA; v_call: TRBV27; clone_size: NA; cdr3_aa: CASTFAGRRDGYTF; cdr3_nt: TGTGCCAGCACATTTGCGGGGCGTAGAGATGGCTACACCTTC
j_call: TRBJ1-2; d_call: NA; v_call: TRBV11-1; clone_size: NA; cdr3_aa: CASSLDAFYGYTF; cdr3_nt: TGTGCCAGCAGCTTAGACGCGTTCTATGGCTACACCTTC
j_call: TRBJ2-7; d_call: TRBD2; v_call: TRBV5-4; clone_size: NA; cdr3_aa: CASSPGGLSYEQYF; cdr3_nt: TGTGCCAGCAGCCCGGGAGGGTTATCCTACGAGCAGTACTTC
j_call: TRBJ1-1; d_call: TRBD1; v_call: TRBV19; clone_size: NA; cdr3_aa: CASSMGTERMNTEAFF; cdr3_nt: TGTGCCAGTAGTATGGGGACAGAGAGGATGAACACTGAAGCTTTCTTT
j_call: TRBJ2-1; d_call: NA; v_call: TRBV5-1; clone_size: NA; cdr3_aa: CASSFVLGEQFF; cdr3_nt: TGCGCCAGCAGCTTTGTGCTCGGTGAGCAGTTCTTC
j_call: TRBJ2-6; d_call: NA; v_call: TRBV19; clone_size: NA; cdr3_aa: CASSIPGAGANVLTF; cdr3_nt: TGTGCCAGTAGTATTCCAGGGGCTGGGGCCAACGTCCTGACTTTC
j_call: TRBJ2-2; d_call: TRBD2; v_call: TRBV2; clone_size: NA; cdr3_aa: CASSREVGTGELFF; cdr3_nt: TGTGCCAGCAGCCGGGAGGTGGGCACCGGGGAGCTGTTTTTT
j_call: TRBJ1-1; d_call: TRBD1; v_call: TRBV7-8; clone_size: NA; cdr3_aa: CASSLVQGKQTEAFF; cdr3_nt: TGTGCCAGCAGCTTGGTACAGGGGAAACAAACTGAAGCTTTCTTT